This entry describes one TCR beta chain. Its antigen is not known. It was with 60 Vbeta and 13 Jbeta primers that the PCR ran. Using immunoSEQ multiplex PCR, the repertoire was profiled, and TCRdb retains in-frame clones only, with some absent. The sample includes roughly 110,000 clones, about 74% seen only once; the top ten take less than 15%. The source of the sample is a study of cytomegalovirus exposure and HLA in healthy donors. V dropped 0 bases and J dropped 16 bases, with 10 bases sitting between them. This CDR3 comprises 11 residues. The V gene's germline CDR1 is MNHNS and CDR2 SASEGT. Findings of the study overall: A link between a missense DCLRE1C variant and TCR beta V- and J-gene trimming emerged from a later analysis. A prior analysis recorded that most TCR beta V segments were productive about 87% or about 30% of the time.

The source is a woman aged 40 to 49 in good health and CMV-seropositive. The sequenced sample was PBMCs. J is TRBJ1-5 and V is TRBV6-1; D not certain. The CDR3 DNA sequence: TGTGCCAGCAGTGAAGCCGGGGTTGGCCATTTT. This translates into CASSEAGVGHF.